This TCR beta chain was captured by sequencing in a study of OX40 agonist ivuxolimab in advanced cancers. Profiled with immunoSEQ multiplex PCR; TCRdb holds only in-frame clones, not every one. Of tens of thousands of clones in the sample, over 75% are singletons; the top ten hold approximately 0.5%. Trimming removed 7 bases at V and 4 bases at J, with 17 bases between. This CDR3 is built from 14 residues. Per the germline V gene, CDR1 is SGHDT and CDR2 is YYEEEE. This specimen consisted of CD4+ or CD8+ T cells sorted from blood, obtained in a trial of the OX40 agonist ivuxolimab. The chain is built from TRBV5-6 and TRBJ2-5; the D call may be TRBD1 or TRBD2 (5 bases each). This clonotype was obtained from an adult with an advanced solid tumor such as melanoma, head and neck, liver or kidney cancer. CDR3 sequence reads: CASSIGAGRETQYF. The CDR3 DNA reads as TGTGCCAGCTCTATAGGCGCAGGGAGAGAGACCCAGTACTTC.